This T cell receptor beta chain emerged from a study of technical replicates of blood from a handful of donors. Profiling relied on immunoSEQ multiplex PCR, and the TCRdb table lists in-frame clones only, not all of them. The sample lists 70,000 to 95,000 clones, 95% seen once, with roughly 0.25% in the top ten. This CDR3 comprises 14 residues. CDR1 MGHDK and CDR2 SYGVNS come from the germline V gene. Trimming pared 3 bases from V and 3 bases from J, leaving 11 bases between. The chain joins TRBV25-1 to TRBJ1-2; no clear D gene. The clonotype originates from a human donor in good health. Sequenced input: T cells isolated from PBMCs. CDR3: CASSDGRTYYGYTF. The CDR3 DNA reads TGTGCCAGCAGTGACGGACGGACTTACTATGGCTACACCTTC.